This T cell receptor (beta chain) was identified in a study of cytomegalovirus exposure and HLA in healthy donors. Study-level background: In terms of ancestry, the Caucasian-associated cluster contained roughly 80% of the 300 to 400 genotyped donors. Study-wide points: The authors listed 180 or so TCR beta chains as cytomegalovirus-associated. For most TCR beta V segments, an earlier analysis put the productive rate at about 87% or about 30% of the time. Later on, an analysis tied 15,000 to 20,000 TCR beta sequences to HLA alleles at 0.05 false discovery rate.

A note on this clone: Its target is not known.

This CDR3 has 15 amino acids. The germline V gene has CDR1 SEHNR and CDR2 FQNEAQ (reference sequence). Between the trimmed V and J ends, which lost 1 base and 6 bases, there was a span of 13 bases. A multiplex PCR was run with 60 Vbeta primers and 13 Jbeta primers. Clones were sequenced by immunoSEQ multiplex PCR, and TCRdb holds only the in-frame ones, with some missing. The sample carries 200,000 or so clones, roughly 84% recorded once. This receptor was taken from a woman in her forties or fifties in good health and CMV-seropositive. The chain uses TRBV7-9 and TRBJ2-1, with D possibly TRBD1 on 6 matching bases. Specimen: PBMCs. The DNA of the CDR3 is TGTGCCAGCAGCTTAGTGGGGGCGGGTGGCAATGAGCAGTTCTTC. It yields the protein CASSLVGAGGNEQFF.